Reported below is one T cell receptor beta chain. Its antigen is unknown. Base quality data are lacking; no much larger clone is found one base away. TCRbeta CDR3 regions were amplified from genomic DNA using the immunoSEQ Assay, a bias-controlled multiplex PCR. In the paper's pipeline: Within the assay, amplification of reference gene primers was used to estimate how many nucleated cells each sample contained. To quantify the absolute abundance of each unique TCRbeta CDR3 rearrangement, sequence reads were collapsed and filtered. For each sample, productive Simpson clonality was calculated by taking the square root of Simpson's diversity index across productive rearrangements. Sourced from immuneACCESS, this table was stored by TCRdb with only in-frame sequences that have V and J called. A share of the clones is absent; for the studies checked, an unresolved V gene accounts for under half, and the remainder has no known explanation. V, J and clone size reflect that table, while D and trimming were determined from the DNA. The sample table shows approximately 100,000 clones, and approximately 87% are seen once. The top ten constitute approximately 13% of the sample.

The sample is drawn from a study of blood T cell repertoires in COVID-19 (dated by TCRdb to the early 2020s). With respect to the entire study: Collaborator samples came from the United States, Italy and Spain and covered acute and convalescent phases of COVID-19. Nearly every sample came with metadata listing a de-identified subject ID, COVID-19 status, age in years and sex. The repertoires were released in a freely available public database meant as a resource for research on the immune response to SARS-CoV-2. The prospective study material was composed of cDNA or gDNA derived from T cells, B-cell-depleted T cells, or PBMCs. The dataset comprised deeply sampled blood TCRbeta repertoires from subjects exposed to, actively infected with, or recovered from COVID-19. The samples were drawn from two sources: the first 160 participants of the ongoing ImmuneRACE study, and over 1,000 subjects contributed by 6 global collaborators. Where available, HLA class I and class II types were obtained from metadata supplied by the sample provider rather than from assay-based typing. The research as a whole found: Clinical and demographic metadata were provided uncurated, with the amount varying by source and participant.

The germline V gene encodes CDR1 MNHEY and CDR2 SVGAGI. A distance of 16 bases separates the germline ends of V and J, which lose 6 bases and 8 bases respectively. From the cysteine through the phenylalanine, the CDR3 covers 13 amino acids. The kept DNA is CDR3 alone, 39 bases in frame from the first base. The collaborating institutions used their own protocols to collect whole blood in K2EDTA tubes. For TCRbeta analysis, collaborators shipped samples in one of three forms: frozen whole blood, isolated PBMCs, or DNA extracted from either of those sample types. This TCR derives from a human donor in a cohort sampled during active or convalescent COVID-19. The sequence links TRBV6-5 to TRBJ1-1, with the D gene not clear enough to name. Sequencing was carried out using peripheral blood. The CDR3 amino acid sequence is: CASSTPGRYEAFF. At the DNA level, the sequence is TGTGCCAGCAGCACCCCGGGAAGATACGAAGCTTTCTTT.